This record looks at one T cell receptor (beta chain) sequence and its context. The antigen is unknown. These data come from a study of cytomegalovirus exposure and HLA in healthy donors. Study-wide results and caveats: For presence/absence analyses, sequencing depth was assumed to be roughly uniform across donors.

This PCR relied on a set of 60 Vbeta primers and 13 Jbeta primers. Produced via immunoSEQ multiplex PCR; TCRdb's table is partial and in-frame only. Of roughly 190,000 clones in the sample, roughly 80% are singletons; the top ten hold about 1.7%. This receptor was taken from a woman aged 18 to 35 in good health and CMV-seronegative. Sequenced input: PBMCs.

The CDR3 sequence: CASLQGGARTEAFF. The CDR3 bases are TGTGCCAGCTTACAGGGGGGCGCGAGGACTGAAGCTTTCTTT. V and J are TRBV18 and TRBJ1-1, with 8 bases lining up with TRBD1. Per the germline V gene, CDR1 is KGHSH and CDR2 is LQKENI. The junction had 9 bases not matched to a gene; V was cut back by 7 bases and J by 5 bases. This CDR3 region has 14 residues.